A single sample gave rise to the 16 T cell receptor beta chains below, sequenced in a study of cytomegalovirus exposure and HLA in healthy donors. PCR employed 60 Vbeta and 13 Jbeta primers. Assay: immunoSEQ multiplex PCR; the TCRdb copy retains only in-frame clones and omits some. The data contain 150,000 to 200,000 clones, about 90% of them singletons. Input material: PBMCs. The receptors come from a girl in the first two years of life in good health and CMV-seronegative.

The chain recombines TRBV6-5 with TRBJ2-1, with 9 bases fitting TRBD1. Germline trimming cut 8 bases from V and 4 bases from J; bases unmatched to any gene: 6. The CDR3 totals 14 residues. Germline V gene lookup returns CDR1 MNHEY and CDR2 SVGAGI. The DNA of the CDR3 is TGTGCCAGCGGAGACAGGGGGGGTTACAATGAGCAGTTCTTC. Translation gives CASGDRGGYNEQFF.

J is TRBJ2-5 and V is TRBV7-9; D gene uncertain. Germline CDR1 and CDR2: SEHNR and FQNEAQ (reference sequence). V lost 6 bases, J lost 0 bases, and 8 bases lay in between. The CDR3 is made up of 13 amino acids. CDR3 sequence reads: CASRQRNQETQYF. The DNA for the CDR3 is TGTGCCAGCAGACAGAGAAACCAAGAGACCCAGTACTTC.

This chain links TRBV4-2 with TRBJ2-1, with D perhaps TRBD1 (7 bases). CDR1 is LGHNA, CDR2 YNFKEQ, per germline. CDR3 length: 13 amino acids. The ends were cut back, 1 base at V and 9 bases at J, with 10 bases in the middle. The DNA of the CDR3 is TGTGCCAGCAGCCAAGGGCAGGGGGGTGAGCAGTTCTTC. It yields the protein CASSQGQGGEQFF.

In nucleotides, the CDR3 is TGTGCCAGCAGCCTACAGGGGTGGGTGACCACCGGGGAGCTGTTTTTT. Its protein product is CASSLQGWVTTGELFF. V and J are TRBV2 and TRBJ2-2; 7 bases line up with TRBD1. CDR1 is SNHLY, CDR2 FYNNEI, per germline. This CDR3 is built from 16 residues. Losses at the gene ends were 6 bases for V and 4 bases for J; bases not matched to a gene: 11.

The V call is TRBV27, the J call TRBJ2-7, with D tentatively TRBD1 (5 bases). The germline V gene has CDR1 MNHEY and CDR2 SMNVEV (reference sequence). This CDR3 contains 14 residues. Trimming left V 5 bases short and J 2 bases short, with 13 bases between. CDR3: CASSPFRDPYEQYF. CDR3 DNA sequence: TGTGCCAGCAGTCCGTTCAGGGATCCCTACGAGCAGTACTTC.

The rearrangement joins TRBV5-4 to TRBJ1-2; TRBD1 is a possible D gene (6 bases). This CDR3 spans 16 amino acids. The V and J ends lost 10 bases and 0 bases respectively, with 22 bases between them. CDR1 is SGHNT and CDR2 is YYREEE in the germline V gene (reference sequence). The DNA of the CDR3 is TGTGCCCTAAGCGGTCTTGGGACATCTCCTAACTATGGCTACACCTTC. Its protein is CALSGLGTSPNYGYTF.

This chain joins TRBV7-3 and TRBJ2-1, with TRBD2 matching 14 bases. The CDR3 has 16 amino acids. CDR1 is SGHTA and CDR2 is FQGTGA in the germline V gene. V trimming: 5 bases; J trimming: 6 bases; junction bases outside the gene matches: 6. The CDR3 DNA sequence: TGTGCCAGCAGCCGAGCCGGGACTAGCGGGGGCAATGAGCAGTTCTTC. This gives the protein CASSRAGTSGGNEQFF.

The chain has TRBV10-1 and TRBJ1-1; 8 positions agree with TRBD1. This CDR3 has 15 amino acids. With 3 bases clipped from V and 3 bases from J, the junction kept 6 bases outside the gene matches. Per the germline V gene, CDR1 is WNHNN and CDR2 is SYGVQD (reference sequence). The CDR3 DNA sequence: TGCGCCAGCAGTGAAAGGGGGACAGGATACACTGAAGCTTTCTTT. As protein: CASSERGTGYTEAFF.

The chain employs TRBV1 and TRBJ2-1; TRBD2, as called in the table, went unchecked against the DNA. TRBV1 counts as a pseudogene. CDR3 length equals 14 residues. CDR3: CTRQRGHNYNEQFF. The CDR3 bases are TGCACCAGACAGCGGGGGCATAACTACAATGAGCAGTTCTTC.

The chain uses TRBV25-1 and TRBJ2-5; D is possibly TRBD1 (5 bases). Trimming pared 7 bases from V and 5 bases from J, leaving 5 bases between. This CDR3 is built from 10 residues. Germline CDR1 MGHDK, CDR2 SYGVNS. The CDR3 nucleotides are TGTGCCAGCAAGGGGGAGACCCAGTACTTC. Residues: CASKGETQYF.

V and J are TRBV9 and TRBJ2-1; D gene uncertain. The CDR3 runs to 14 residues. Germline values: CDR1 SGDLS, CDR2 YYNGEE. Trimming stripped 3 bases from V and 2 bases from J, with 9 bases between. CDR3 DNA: TGTGCCAGCAGCGGTGCTAGTACCTACAATGAGCAGTTCTTC. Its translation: CASSGASTYNEQFF.

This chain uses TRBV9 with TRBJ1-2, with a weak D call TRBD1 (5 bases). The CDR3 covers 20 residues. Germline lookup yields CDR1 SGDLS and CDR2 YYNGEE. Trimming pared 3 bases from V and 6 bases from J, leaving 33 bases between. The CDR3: CASSAQGHWGDAPAMHGYTF. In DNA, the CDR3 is TGTGCCAGCAGCGCCCAGGGCCATTGGGGGGACGCCCCTGCGATGCATGGCTACACCTTC.

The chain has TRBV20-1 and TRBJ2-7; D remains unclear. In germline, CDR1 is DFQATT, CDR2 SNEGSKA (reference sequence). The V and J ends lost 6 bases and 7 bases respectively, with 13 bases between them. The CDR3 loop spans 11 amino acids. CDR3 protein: CSATAVREQYF. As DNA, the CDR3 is TGCAGTGCCACCGCGGTGCGGGAGCAGTACTTC.

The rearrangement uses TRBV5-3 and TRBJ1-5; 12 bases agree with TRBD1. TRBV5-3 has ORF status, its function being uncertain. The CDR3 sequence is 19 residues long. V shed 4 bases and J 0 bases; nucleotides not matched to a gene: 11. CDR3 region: CARSPHRDRGRDSNQPQHF. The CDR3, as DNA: TGTGCCAGAAGCCCCCACCGGGACAGGGGGCGGGATAGCAATCAGCCCCAGCATTTT.

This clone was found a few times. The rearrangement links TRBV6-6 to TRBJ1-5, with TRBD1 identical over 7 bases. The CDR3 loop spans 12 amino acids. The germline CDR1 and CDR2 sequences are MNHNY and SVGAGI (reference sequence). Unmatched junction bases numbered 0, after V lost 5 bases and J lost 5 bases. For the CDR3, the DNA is TGTGCCAGCAGTACAGGGGATCAGCCCCAGCATTTT. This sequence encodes CASSTGDQPQHF.

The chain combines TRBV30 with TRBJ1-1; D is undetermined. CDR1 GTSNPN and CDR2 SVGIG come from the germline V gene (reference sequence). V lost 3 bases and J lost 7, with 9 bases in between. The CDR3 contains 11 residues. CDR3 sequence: CAWSGGLEAFF. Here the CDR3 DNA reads TGTGCCTGGAGCGGAGGCCTTGAAGCTTTCTTT.